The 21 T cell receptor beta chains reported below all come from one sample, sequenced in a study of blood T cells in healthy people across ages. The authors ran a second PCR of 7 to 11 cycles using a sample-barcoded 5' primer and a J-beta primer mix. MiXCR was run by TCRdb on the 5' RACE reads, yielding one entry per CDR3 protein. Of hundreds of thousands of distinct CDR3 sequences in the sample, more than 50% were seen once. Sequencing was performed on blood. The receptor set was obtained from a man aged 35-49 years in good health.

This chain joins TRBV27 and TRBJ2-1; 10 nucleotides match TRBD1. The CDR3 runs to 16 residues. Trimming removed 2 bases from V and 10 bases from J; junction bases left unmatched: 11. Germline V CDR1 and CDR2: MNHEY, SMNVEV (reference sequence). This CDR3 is CASSLTYRQGAMEQFF. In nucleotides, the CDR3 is TGTGCCAGCAGTTTAACTTACCGACAGGGGGCAATGGAGCAGTTCTTC.

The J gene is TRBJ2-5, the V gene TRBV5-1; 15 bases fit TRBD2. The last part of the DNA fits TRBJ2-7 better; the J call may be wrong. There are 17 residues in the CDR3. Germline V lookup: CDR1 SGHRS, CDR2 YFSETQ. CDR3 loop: CASSPGLAGGQSHEQYF. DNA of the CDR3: TGCGCCAGCAGCCCCGGACTAGCGGGGGGGCAATCCCACGAGCAGTACTTC.

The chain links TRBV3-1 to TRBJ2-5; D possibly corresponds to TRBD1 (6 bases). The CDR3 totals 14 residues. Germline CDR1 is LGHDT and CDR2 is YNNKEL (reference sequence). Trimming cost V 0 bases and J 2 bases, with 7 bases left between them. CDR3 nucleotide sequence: TGTGCCAGCAGCCAAGAGGACAGACAAGAGACCCAGTACTTC. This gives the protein CASSQEDRQETQYF.

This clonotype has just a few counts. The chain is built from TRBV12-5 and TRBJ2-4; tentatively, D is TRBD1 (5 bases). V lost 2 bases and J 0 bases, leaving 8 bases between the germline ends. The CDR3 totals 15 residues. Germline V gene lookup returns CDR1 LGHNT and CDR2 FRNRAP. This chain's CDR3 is CASGLTGEAKNIQYF. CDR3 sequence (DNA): TGTGCTAGTGGTTTGACAGGAGAAGCCAAAAACATTCAGTACTTC.

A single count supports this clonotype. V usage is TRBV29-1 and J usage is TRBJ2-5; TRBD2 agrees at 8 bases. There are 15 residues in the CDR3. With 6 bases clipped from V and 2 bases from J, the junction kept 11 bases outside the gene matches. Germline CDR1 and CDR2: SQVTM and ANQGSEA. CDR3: CSVGTGGGLQETQYF. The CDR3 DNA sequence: TGCAGCGTGGGAACCGGGGGGGGCCTTCAAGAGACCCAGTACTTC.

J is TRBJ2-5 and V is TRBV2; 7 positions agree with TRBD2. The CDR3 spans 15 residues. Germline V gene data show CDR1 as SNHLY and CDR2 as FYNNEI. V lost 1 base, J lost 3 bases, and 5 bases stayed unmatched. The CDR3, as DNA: TGTGCCAGCAGTGAAGTGTCTAGCGGAAAAGAGACCCAGTACTTC. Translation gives CASSEVSSGKETQYF.

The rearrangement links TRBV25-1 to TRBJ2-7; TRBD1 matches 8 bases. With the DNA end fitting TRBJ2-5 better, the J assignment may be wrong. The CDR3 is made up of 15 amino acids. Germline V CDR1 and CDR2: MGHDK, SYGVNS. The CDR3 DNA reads TGTGCCAGCAGTGAATTCCAGGGGGCCGGAGAGACCCAGTACTTC. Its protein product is CASSEFQGAGETQYF.

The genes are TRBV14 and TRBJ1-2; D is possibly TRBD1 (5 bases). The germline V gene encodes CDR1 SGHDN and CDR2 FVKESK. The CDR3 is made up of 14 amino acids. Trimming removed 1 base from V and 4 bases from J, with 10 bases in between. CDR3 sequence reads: CASSQALGGYGYTF. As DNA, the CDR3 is TGTGCCAGCAGCCAAGCGCTTGGGGGCTATGGCTACACCTTC. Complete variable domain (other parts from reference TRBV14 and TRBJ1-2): EAGVTQFPSHSVIEKGQTVTLRCDPISGHDNLYWYRRVMGKEIKFLLHFVKESKQDESGMPNNRFLAERTGGTYSTLKVQPAELEDSGVYFCASSQALGGYGYTFGSGTRLTVV.

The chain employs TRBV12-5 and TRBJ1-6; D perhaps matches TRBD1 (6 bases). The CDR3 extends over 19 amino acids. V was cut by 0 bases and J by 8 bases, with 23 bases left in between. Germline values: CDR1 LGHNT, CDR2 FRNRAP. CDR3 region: CASGLVTLRAGARYSPLHF. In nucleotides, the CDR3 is TGTGCTAGTGGTTTGGTAACCCTGAGGGCAGGGGCGCGGTATTCACCCCTCCACTTT.

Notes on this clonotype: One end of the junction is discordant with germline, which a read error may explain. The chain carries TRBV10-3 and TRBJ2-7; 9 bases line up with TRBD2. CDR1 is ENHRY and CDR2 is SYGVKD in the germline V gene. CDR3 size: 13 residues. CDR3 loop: CANSAGGPYEQYF. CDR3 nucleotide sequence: TGTGCCAACAGTGCGGGAGGGCCTTACGAGCAGTACTTC.

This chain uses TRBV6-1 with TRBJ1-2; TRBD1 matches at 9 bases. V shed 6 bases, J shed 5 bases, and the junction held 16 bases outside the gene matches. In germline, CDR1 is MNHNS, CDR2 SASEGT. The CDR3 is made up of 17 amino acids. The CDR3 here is CASRPFYRGLLVYGYTF. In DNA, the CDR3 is TGTGCCAGCAGACCGTTCTACAGGGGGCTGCTGGTTTATGGCTACACCTTC.

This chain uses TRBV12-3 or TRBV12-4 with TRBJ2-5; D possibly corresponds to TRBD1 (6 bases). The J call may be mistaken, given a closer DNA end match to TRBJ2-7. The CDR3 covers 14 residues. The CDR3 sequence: CASRQSRGSYEQYF. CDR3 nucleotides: TGTGCCAGCAGGCAGAGCAGGGGTAGTTACGAGCAGTACTTC.

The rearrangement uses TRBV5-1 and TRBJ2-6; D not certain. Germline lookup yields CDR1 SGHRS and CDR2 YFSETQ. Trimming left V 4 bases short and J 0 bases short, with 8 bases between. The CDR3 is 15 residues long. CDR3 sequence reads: CASSRSSSGANVLTF. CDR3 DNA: TGCGCCAGCAGCCGCAGTTCCTCTGGGGCCAACGTCCTGACTTTC.

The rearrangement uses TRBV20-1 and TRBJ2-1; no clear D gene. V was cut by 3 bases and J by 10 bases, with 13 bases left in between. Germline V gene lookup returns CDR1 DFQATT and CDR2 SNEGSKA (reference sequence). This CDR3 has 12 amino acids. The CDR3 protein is CSARSQAVEQFF. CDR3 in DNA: TGCAGTGCTAGGTCTCAGGCTGTGGAGCAGTTCTTC.

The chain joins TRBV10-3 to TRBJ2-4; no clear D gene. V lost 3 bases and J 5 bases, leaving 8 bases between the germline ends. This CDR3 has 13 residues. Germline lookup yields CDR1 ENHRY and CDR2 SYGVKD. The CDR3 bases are TGTGCCATCAGTGACTCGACGGAAAACATTCAGTACTTC. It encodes CAISDSTENIQYF.

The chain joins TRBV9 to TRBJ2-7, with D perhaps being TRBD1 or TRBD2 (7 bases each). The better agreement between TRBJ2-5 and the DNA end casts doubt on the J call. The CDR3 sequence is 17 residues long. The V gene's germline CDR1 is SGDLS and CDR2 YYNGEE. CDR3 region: CASSVPSEGGGSETQYF. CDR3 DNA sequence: TGTGCCAGCAGCGTCCCCTCCGAGGGAGGGGGCTCAGAGACCCAGTACTTC.

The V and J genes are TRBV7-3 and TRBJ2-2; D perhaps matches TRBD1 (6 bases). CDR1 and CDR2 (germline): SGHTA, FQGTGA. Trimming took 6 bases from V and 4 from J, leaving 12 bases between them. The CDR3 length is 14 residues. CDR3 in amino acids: CASSPDRITGELFF. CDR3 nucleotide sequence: TGTGCCAGCAGTCCCGACAGGATCACCGGGGAGCTGTTTTTT.

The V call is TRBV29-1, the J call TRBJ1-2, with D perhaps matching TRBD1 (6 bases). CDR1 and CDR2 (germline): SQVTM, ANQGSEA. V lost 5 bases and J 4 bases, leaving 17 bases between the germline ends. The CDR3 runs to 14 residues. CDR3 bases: TGCAGCGTTACCACCTCCGGGACATCCTATGGCTACACCTTC. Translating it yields CSVTTSGTSYGYTF.

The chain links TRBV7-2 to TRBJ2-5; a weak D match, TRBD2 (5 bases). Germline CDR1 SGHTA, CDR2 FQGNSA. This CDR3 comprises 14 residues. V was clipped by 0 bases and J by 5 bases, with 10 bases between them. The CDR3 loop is CASSLARGAETQYF. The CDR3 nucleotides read TGTGCCAGCAGCTTAGCCCGGGGTGCGGAGACCCAGTACTTC.

DNA of the CDR3: TGCAGCGTCTTAAGCCGGGACAGGCTTAGCTATGGCTACACCTTC. It encodes CSVLSRDRLSYGYTF. The chain combines TRBV29-1 with TRBJ1-2; 8 nucleotides agree with TRBD1. Germline-derived CDR1 and CDR2 are SQVTM and ANQGSEA. Trimming removed 6 bases from V and 4 bases from J; junction bases left unmatched: 13. CDR3 length: 15 residues.

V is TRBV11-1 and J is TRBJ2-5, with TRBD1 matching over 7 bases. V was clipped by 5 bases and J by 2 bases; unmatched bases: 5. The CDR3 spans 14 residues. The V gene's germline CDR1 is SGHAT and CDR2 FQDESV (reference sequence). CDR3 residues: CASSQPGQQETQYF. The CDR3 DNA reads TGTGCCAGCAGCCAACCGGGACAGCAAGAGACCCAGTACTTC.